Listed below are T cell receptor beta chains from one sample, sequenced in a study of graft-versus-host responses after intestinal transplantation. TCRdb keeps only in-frame clones here, not all; method: immunoSEQ multiplex PCR. The table includes 30,000 to 45,000 clones, roughly 87% detected once. Sample: PBMCs, taken about 160 weeks after transplant. All receptors derive from a human patient who received an intestinal transplant, so some T cells may come from the graft donor. The conserved cysteine and the conserved F or W are not part of the CDR3 here. A D gene is named only where the DNA matches it firmly.

TRBD1	TRBV29-1	SVEGTGHTDTQY
TRBD1	TRBV19	ASSITGTGRGNIQY
TRBD2	TRBV9	ASSVGGRGGTQY
TRBD1	TRBV19	ASSRGGQGGSYEQY
NA	TRBV28	ASTDEIAGDTEAF
TRBD2	TRBV19	ASSSGGANTGELF
NA	TRBV28	ASSLTGLNTEAF
NA	TRBV28	ASSLDNWNEKLF
NA	TRBV28	ASSFGDSNYGYT
TRBD1	TRBV2	ASGQGYGYT
NA	TRBV5-1	ASSLEGGRADTQY
NA	TRBV4-1	ASSQDQQDIYGYT
NA	TRBV2	ASSEGAGAYGYT
NA	TRBV27	ASSPYRADYGYT
TRBD1	TRBV15	ATSLGQGYGYT
NA	TRBV7-6	ASSLVGDVSYEQY
NA	TRBV27	ASSLAGRSYEQY
TRBD1	TRBV19	ASTPTGGGGYT
NA	TRBV2	ASRGRISNPAEAF
TRBD2	TRBV7-9	ASSLETSGTPYNEQF
TRBD2	TRBV28	ASSLRPGTSGTGYEQY
NA	TRBV11-2	ASSLYRPTDTQY
NA	TRBV7-6	ASGVLDGYEQY
NA	TRBV13	ASSQAGEQY
TRBD1	TRBV28	ASSTGTGPYEQY
TRBD2	TRBV4-2	ASSQDWTSGTDTQY
TRBD1	TRBV6-5	ASSFRWDSDTH
TRBD1	TRBV6-4	ASSSGTGDTGELF
NA	TRBV6-1	ASSLSDSYEQY
NA	TRBV5-4	ASSRPGVTDTQY
NA	TRBV7-9	ASSLYIREGTEAF
NA	TRBV25-1	ASSESGVGSNEQF
NA	TRBV27	ASSFKGNEKLF
NA	TRBV28	VSSLMPEETQY
NA	TRBV10-3	AISEGSFPSYEQY
NA	TRBV6-1	ASERTAYNSPLH
NA	TRBV9	ASSVAQGRTDTQY
NA	TRBV7-6	ASSLAAGDGYT
NA	TRBV19	ASSIGRDWQPQH
NA	TRBV7-2	ASSLSGGTDTQY
NA	TRBV5-1	ASSLMAPGETQY
NA	TRBV19	ASSFGYNEQF
NA	TRBV9	ASSEAFDQPFGGTDTQY
NA	TRBV6-5	ASRVGSSGANVLT
NA	TRBV7-8	ASSFLSAQGWFTEAF
NA	TRBV28	ASSLQTGAYEQY
NA	TRBV6-1	ASSPGRAGREKLF
TRBD1	TRBV27	ASSLVQGGRIAF
TRBD2	TRBV2	ASRQREQVEQY